This T cell receptor beta chain was identified during a study of T cells expressing NK-cell markers. Background on the study: Seven of eight sequenced donors tested HCMV-seropositive; one tested seronegative.

Study-level points and caveats: There were a handful of donors in whom these clonotypes also led the CD3+CD56-NKG2C+ fraction. Dominant NKG2C+ clonotypes accounted for about 1.0-8% of CD8+ T cells in about 6 donors.

The CDR3 sequence is 15 residues long. Germline V gives CDR1 SQVTM, CDR2 ANQGSEA. As for this clonotype: Its specificity is not known.

Synthesis of TCR beta cDNA relied on 5'RACE template switching carrying UMIs. TCRdb reworked the 5' RACE reads into one entry per CDR3 protein, no DNA. The sample's table shows a few hundred thousand distinct CDR3 sequences. The sample was blood T cells: a sorted CD56 or NKG2C T cell subset, CD4+ or CD8+ T cells, or bulk PBMC T cells (not recorded which). The clonotype originates from a man in his late teens or twenties in good health. This rearrangement joins TRBV29-1 to TRBJ2-3; TCRdb proposes TRBD1, but this gene call is untestable without DNA. CDR3 loop: CSVEGGTDNTDTQYF.